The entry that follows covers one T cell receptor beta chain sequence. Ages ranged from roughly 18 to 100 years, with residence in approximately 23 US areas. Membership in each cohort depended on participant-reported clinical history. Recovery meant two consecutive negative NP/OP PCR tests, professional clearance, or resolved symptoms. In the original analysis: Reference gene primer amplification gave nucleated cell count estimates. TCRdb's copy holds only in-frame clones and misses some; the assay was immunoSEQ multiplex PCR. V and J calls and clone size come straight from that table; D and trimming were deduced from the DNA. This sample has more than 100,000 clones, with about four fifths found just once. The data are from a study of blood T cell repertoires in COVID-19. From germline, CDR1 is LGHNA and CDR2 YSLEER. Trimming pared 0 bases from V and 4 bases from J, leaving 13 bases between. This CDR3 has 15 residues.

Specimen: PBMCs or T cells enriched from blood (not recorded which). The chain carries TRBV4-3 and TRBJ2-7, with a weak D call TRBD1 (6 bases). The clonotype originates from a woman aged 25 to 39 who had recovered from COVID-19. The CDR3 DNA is TGCGCCAGCAGCCAAGATTGGGCAGGGGCTTACGAGCAGTACTTC. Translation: CASSQDWAGAYEQYF.